These 2 T cell receptor beta chains were sequenced from one sample in a study of cytomegalovirus exposure and HLA in healthy donors. The primer mix had 60 Vbeta and 13 Jbeta primers. Libraries were prepared by immunoSEQ multiplex PCR; TCRdb keeps only in-frame clonotypes and omits some of them. The sample lists approximately 190,000 clones; more than 65% were seen once. Sequenced: PBMCs. The receptors shown here come from a man between 45 and 60 years old in good health and CMV-seronegative.

This clone has more than one count but fewer than ten. CDR3 DNA: TGCGCCAGCAGGGATGACAGTGAGAGTCAGCCCCAGCATTTT. This codes for CASRDDSESQPQHF. The chain employs TRBV5-1 and TRBJ1-5, with D tentatively TRBD1 (5 bases). Trimming left V 5 bases short and J 6 bases short, with 15 bases between. Germline V gene data show CDR1 as SGHRS and CDR2 as YFSETQ. CDR3 length equals 14 residues.

The CDR3 here is CASRIGGPYNEQFF. DNA of the CDR3: TGTGCCAGCAGGATCGGGGGGCCATACAATGAGCAGTTCTTC. V usage is TRBV7-8 and J usage is TRBJ2-1, with D maybe TRBD2 (7 bases). In germline, CDR1 is SGHVS, CDR2 FQNEAQ. The CDR3 is 14 amino acids. V dropped 6 bases and J dropped 4 bases, with 13 bases sitting between them.